The present T cell receptor (beta chain) was sequenced within a study of blood T cell repertoires in COVID-19. Original processing methods: Estimation of nucleated cell counts relied on the amplification of reference gene primers. Produced via immunoSEQ multiplex PCR; TCRdb's table is partial and in-frame only. The DNA was the basis for D and trimming; V, J and clone size are from that table. The table records fewer than 250,000 clones, 84% of them present only once. Cohort assignment relied on participant-reported clinical history. This CDR3 region has 14 residues. The V gene's germline CDR1 is SGHRS and CDR2 YFSETQ. The V gene lost 0 bases and the J gene lost 4 bases, with 7 bases spanning the gap.

The clonotype originates from a woman aged 30 to 39 who had been exposed to COVID-19. The chain joins TRBV5-1 to TRBJ1-4; tentative D call: TRBD1 (5 bases). Sequenced input: PBMCs or T cells enriched from blood (not recorded which). The CDR3 DNA reads TGCGCCAGCAGCTTGGGCAGGGTTAATGAAAAACTGTTTTTT. Its protein is CASSLGRVNEKLFF.